This T cell receptor beta chain was recorded in a study of T cells after yellow fever vaccination. There are a few counts of this clonotype. The target antigen is unknown. Template switching by 5'RACE produced TCR cDNA, adding a universal primer site and UMIs. A single record per CDR3 protein comes from TCRdb applying MiXCR to the 5' RACE reads. The sample holds about 630,000 distinct CDR3 sequences; 9% to 15% are singletons and the top ten take approximately 15%. The CDR3 sequence is 14 residues long. Trimming at V came to 11 bases and at J to 0 bases, leaving 3 bases not matched to a gene. Looked up from germline, CDR1 is MDHEN and CDR2 is SYDVKM. Study-level findings and limits: It was a small share of clonotypes that appeared in both CD4 and CD8 compartments. Contaminants from the bulk population, in the form of abundant clonotypes, could be found in FACS-sorted repertoires. Detected again after the booster were most primary-vaccination clones, at 95% to 97% CD4 and approximately 90% CD8.

V and J are TRBV28 and TRBJ2-3; the match to TRBD2 covers 12 bases. This specimen consisted of PBMCs, obtained on the day of the yellow fever booster vaccination. The clonotype comes from a man between 25 and 39 years old who received the YFV17D yellow fever vaccine. The CDR3 region has the DNA TGTGCCGGCGGACTAGCGGGAAGCACAGATACGCAGTATTTT. Protein: CAGGLAGSTDTQYF.